The 24 T cell receptor beta chains presented below share a single source sample, sequenced in a study of blood T cell repertoires in COVID-19. Assay: immunoSEQ multiplex PCR; the TCRdb copy retains only in-frame clones and omits some. The data contain 50,000 to 65,000 clones, 80% to 95% of them seen just once; the ten biggest clones take up roughly 4.2%. The sample taken for sequencing was peripheral blood. These receptors were collected from a man aged 50 to 60 with active COVID-19.

V and J are TRBV27 and TRBJ1-1; no clear D. Germline V CDR1 and CDR2: MNHEY, SMNVEV (reference sequence). The CDR3 totals 13 residues. The V gene lost 0 bases and the J gene lost 10 bases, with 12 bases spanning the gap. The CDR3: CASSLSPRVGAFF. The CDR3 DNA follows: TGTGCCAGCAGTTTATCCCCTCGGGTTGGAGCTTTCTTT.

The V and J genes are TRBV28 and TRBJ2-1; possibly TRBD2 for D (6 bases). Germline values: CDR1 MDHEN, CDR2 SYDVKM. The CDR3 is 16 amino acids. V lost 7 bases, J lost 4 bases, and 20 bases lay in between. The CDR3 loop is CASNPPGGAQYNEQFF. In DNA, the CDR3 is TGTGCCAGCAACCCCCCGGGCGGGGCTCAATACAATGAGCAGTTCTTC.

This sequence joins TRBV7-6 and TRBJ2-1; tentatively, D is TRBD2 (7 bases). The CDR3 loop spans 17 amino acids. V was trimmed by 5 bases and J by 8 bases, leaving 25 bases between them. Germline CDR1 is SGHVS and CDR2 is FNYEAQ. The CDR3 here is CASSPIIGVGGRDEQFF. In DNA, the CDR3 is TGTGCCAGCAGCCCCATTATAGGCGTAGGGGGGAGGGATGAGCAGTTCTTC.

The chain joins TRBV7-2 to TRBJ1-5; the D gene is possibly TRBD1 (6 bases). This CDR3 spans 15 amino acids. The V gene lost 5 bases and the J gene lost 6 bases, with 17 bases spanning the gap. Germline V gene sequence: CDR1 SGHTA, CDR2 FQGNSA. DNA for the CDR3: TGTGCCAGCAGCCCCCATCGGGGGGGGCCTCAGCCCCAGCATTTT. Translation gives CASSPHRGGPQPQHF.

This chain links TRBV9 with TRBJ1-6; a possible D gene is TRBD1 (6 bases). From germline, CDR1 is SGDLS and CDR2 YYNGEE. V lost 0 bases and J lost 8, with 12 bases in between. The CDR3 covers 15 residues. Here the CDR3 reads CASSVVAGVDSPLHF. Here the CDR3 DNA reads TGTGCCAGCAGCGTAGTGGCAGGGGTTGATTCACCCCTCCACTTT. Full variable domain (remainder filled in from reference TRBV9 and TRBJ1-6): DSGVTQTPKHLITATGQRVTLRCSPRSGDLSVYWYQQSLDQGLQFLIQYYNGEERAKGNILERFSAQQFPDLHSELNLSSLELGDSALYFCASSVVAGVDSPLHFGNGTRLTVT.

This chain uses TRBV7-8 with TRBJ2-7; 7 bases align to TRBD1. V gave up 7 bases and J gave up 3 bases; unmatched junction bases: 9. The CDR3 spans 14 residues. The germline gives CDR1 SGHVS, CDR2 FQNEAQ. The CDR3 bases are TGTGCCAGCAACCGAGCCGGGACAGTCTACGAGCAGTACTTC. Its protein is CASNRAGTVYEQYF.

This rearrangement joins TRBV28 to TRBJ1-4; 7 nucleotides agree with TRBD1. With V trimmed by 5 bases and J by 0 bases, 9 bases remained unmatched. Looked up from germline, CDR1 is MDHEN and CDR2 is SYDVKM. The CDR3 consists of 17 residues. The chain's CDR3 is CASSTPQGISTNEKLFF. The CDR3 coding sequence is TGTGCCAGCAGTACCCCACAGGGGATCTCAACTAATGAAAAACTGTTTTTT.

The chain is built from TRBV7-3 and TRBJ2-1; 14 positions agree with TRBD2. V shed 0 bases and J 6 bases; nucleotides not matched to a gene: 4. Germline CDR1 reads SGHTA; CDR2 reads FQGTGA. The CDR3 sequence is 17 residues long. The DNA for the CDR3 is TGTGCCAGCAGCTTAACCCCCGGGACTAGCGGGGGCAATGAGCAGTTCTTC. This sequence encodes CASSLTPGTSGGNEQFF.

The chain couples TRBV7-9 to TRBJ2-7; 12 bases match TRBD1. Trimming removed 5 bases from V and 1 base from J; junction bases left unmatched: 9. The CDR3 contains 17 residues. Germline-derived CDR1 and CDR2 are SEHNR and FQNEAQ (reference sequence). CDR3 DNA: TGTGCCAGCAGCCGGAGGAGGGGACAGGGGGCATCCTACGAGCAGTACTTC. Its protein product is CASSRRRGQGASYEQYF.

The count of this clone is one. CDR3 bases: TGTGCCAGCACCAATGTCTGGGGAGACGCTTATAATTCACCCCTCCACTTT. Translating it yields CASTNVWGDAYNSPLHF. The chain is built from TRBV7-9 and TRBJ1-6; D gene uncertain. V lost 7 bases and J lost 4, with 20 bases in between. CDR3 size: 17 residues. In germline, CDR1 is SEHNR, CDR2 FQNEAQ (reference sequence).

The chain recombines TRBV14 with TRBJ2-7; TRBD1 matches 9 bases. This CDR3 has 14 amino acids. Germline V gene sequence: CDR1 SGHDN, CDR2 FVKESK. Trimming took 5 bases from V and 9 from J; bases not matched to a gene: 11. The CDR3: CASSASGTGTVQYF. CDR3 bases: TGTGCCAGCAGCGCATCCGGGACAGGGACTGTGCAGTACTTC.

The V gene is TRBV12-3 or TRBV12-4, the J gene TRBJ1-1; the match to TRBD1 covers 7 bases. V shed 4 bases and J 6 bases; nucleotides not matched to a gene: 5. The length of the CDR3 is 13 residues. In DNA form, the CDR3 reads TGTGCCAGCAGTTCCGCAGGGGGGTCTGAAGCTTTCTTT. It specifies CASSSAGGSEAFF.

The J gene is TRBJ2-5, the V gene TRBV6-5, with TRBD1 matching 7 bases. The V and J ends lost 6 bases and 1 base, in that order; junction bases with no gene match: 2. Germline CDR1 reads MNHEY; CDR2 reads SVGAGI. CDR3 size: 13 residues. CDR3 nucleotide sequence: TGTGCCAGCAGCTGGGACAGCCAAGAGACCCAGTACTTC. Amino acid sequence: CASSWDSQETQYF.

The chain uses TRBV11-1 and TRBJ2-5, with TRBD1 matching over 7 bases. The length of the CDR3 is 13 residues. Germline-derived CDR1 and CDR2 are SGHAT and FQDESV (reference sequence). V trimming: 5 bases; J trimming: 2 bases; junction bases outside the gene matches: 2. CDR3 DNA sequence: TGTGCCAGCAGCCGGGACAGACAAGAGACCCAGTACTTC. Translating gives CASSRDRQETQYF.

V usage is TRBV4-2 and J usage is TRBJ2-5; TRBD2 matches at 7 bases. The germline V gene has CDR1 LGHNA and CDR2 YNFKEQ. This CDR3 region has 16 residues. V lost 0 bases and J lost 4; bases outside the gene matches: 8. CDR3 protein: CASSQDPAGLSETQYF. In DNA form, the CDR3 reads TGTGCCAGCAGCCAAGACCCTGCGGGACTATCAGAGACCCAGTACTTC.

This clone was recorded once. The chain employs TRBV24-1 and TRBJ2-5, with TRBD2 matching over 7 bases. Unmatched junction bases numbered 10, after V lost 5 bases and J lost 2 bases. CDR3 length: 16 amino acids. CDR1 is KGHDR, CDR2 SFDVKD, per germline. For the CDR3, the DNA is TGTGCCACCAGTGTGGGAGGCGGGAGAAGGCAAGAGACCCAGTACTTC. It codes for CATSVGGGRRQETQYF.

The chain uses TRBV6-6 and TRBJ1-5; the D gene is possibly TRBD1 (5 bases). Germline V gene sequence: CDR1 MNHNY, CDR2 SVGAGI (reference sequence). The CDR3 runs to 15 residues. With 7 bases removed from V and 2 bases from J, the gap between germline ends came to 15 bases. The DNA for the CDR3 is TGTGCCAGCACTCAGGGATGGAGGGGCAATCAGCCCCAGCATTTT. It codes for CASTQGWRGNQPQHF.

The chain has TRBV28 and TRBJ1-5; D not certain. CDR1 and CDR2 from the germline V gene are MDHEN and SYDVKM. This CDR3 contains 20 residues. The V end lost 3 bases, the J end lost 0 bases, and 24 bases lay between the germline ends. CDR3 bases: TGTGCCAGCAGTTTCACCTTGGGCAGTGTGGCGTCGCATAGCAATCAGCCCCAGCATTTT. It codes for CASSFTLGSVASHSNQPQHF.

This clone appeared a few times. The chain combines TRBV28 with TRBJ1-1; 7 bases line up with TRBD1. CDR3 length equals 14 residues. V lost 6 bases, J lost 3 bases, and 7 bases stayed unmatched. Germline V gene sequence: CDR1 MDHEN, CDR2 SYDVKM. The CDR3 spells CASRGPGQYTEAFF. The CDR3 DNA reads as TGTGCCAGCAGGGGGCCGGGACAGTACACTGAAGCTTTCTTT.

This clone was detected once. This chain joins TRBV18 and TRBJ2-1; TRBD2 might be the D (7 bases). CDR1 is KGHSH, CDR2 LQKENI, per germline. The CDR3 runs to 18 residues. Trimming took 0 bases from V and 0 from J, leaving 15 bases between them. The CDR3 DNA sequence: TGTGCCAGCTCACCACCGGGGGGGACGGGGGCCTCCTACAATGAGCAGTTCTTC. Translating it yields CASSPPGGTGASYNEQFF.

The chain carries TRBV7-2 and TRBJ1-4; D remains unclear. The V gene lost 5 bases and the J gene lost 8 bases, with 18 bases spanning the gap. Germline V gene lookup returns CDR1 SGHTA and CDR2 FQGNSA. This CDR3 contains 15 residues. The CDR3 loop reads CASSPRRGSGEKLFF. The DNA for the CDR3 is TGTGCCAGCAGCCCCCGTCGGGGTTCTGGAGAAAAACTGTTTTTT.

This chain connects TRBV6-2 or TRBV6-3 to TRBJ2-7, with TRBD1 matching 11 bases. Germline CDR1 reads MNHEY; CDR2 reads SVGEGT. The V and J ends lost 2 bases and 3 bases, in that order; junction bases with no gene match: 3. CDR3 length: 15 residues. CDR3 region: CASSYSGTGGYEQYF. The CDR3 DNA sequence: TGTGCCAGCAGTTACAGCGGGACAGGGGGCTACGAGCAGTACTTC.

The chain is built from TRBV19 and TRBJ2-3; 9 bases fit TRBD1. The CDR3 runs to 14 residues. Trimming at V came to 9 bases and at J to 2 bases, leaving 6 bases not matched to a gene. Per germline, CDR1 LNHDA and CDR2 SQIVND (reference sequence). Written as DNA, the CDR3 is TGTGCCAGCGGACAGGGGACCCCCACAGATACGCAGTATTTT. It yields the protein CASGQGTPTDTQYF.

The count of this clone is one. An end of the junction does not agree with germline; a read error may underlie this. CDR3 sequence (DNA): TGCTGCGGGAGCAGCGACACCGGGGAGCTGTTTTTT. Its translation is CCGSSDTGELFF. This chain links TRBV2 with TRBJ2-2, with TRBD2 matching 7 bases. Germline-derived CDR1 and CDR2 are SNHLY and FYNNEI. The CDR3 loop spans 12 amino acids.